One sample yielded the 4 T cell receptor beta chains listed below, sequenced in a study of beta chain features in type 1 diabetes. Study results and limitations: Moderate but significant shortening of TCRB CDR3s was recorded in all four CD4+ subsets from Type 1 diabetes patients.

The isolated RNA, all of it, was reverse transcribed, so expressed TCRB transcripts were what got sequenced. Sequencing was performed with immunoSEQ multiplex PCR; in TCRdb, only in-frame clones are kept and a portion is missing. The repertoire consists of about 340,000 clones, with about 13% occurring once and the leading ten covering 0.015%. The antigens for these receptors are not known. Material for sequencing was naive CD4+ T cells from blood. The receptor set was obtained from a woman aged 18-29 years with type 1 diabetes.

This clone was observed a few times. The CDR3 coding sequence is TGTGCCATCGACCCGGGTACGGGGGCCAACGTCCTGACTTTC. As protein: CAIDPGTGANVLTF. This rearrangement joins TRBV10-3 to TRBJ2-6; D ambiguous. CDR3 size: 14 residues. CDR1 ENHRY and CDR2 SYGVKD come from the germline V gene. Trimming removed 8 bases at V and 4 bases at J, with 12 bases between.

The V and J genes are TRBV11-2 and TRBJ2-7, with 9 bases aligning to TRBD2. Germline CDR1 and CDR2: SGHAT and FQNNGV. Unmatched junction bases numbered 3, after V lost 3 bases and J lost 0 bases. The CDR3 totals 15 residues. In DNA, the CDR3 is TGTGCCAGCAGCTTGGCTAGCGGGAACTCCTACGAGCAGTACTTC. As protein: CASSLASGNSYEQYF.

The chain has TRBV29-1 and TRBJ2-1; D uncertain. The ends were cut back, 4 bases at V and 0 bases at J, with 10 bases in the middle. Germline V CDR1 and CDR2: SQVTM, ANQGSEA. The CDR3 has 14 residues. The CDR3 DNA reads TGCAGCGTTGCCCGTTTTAGCTCCTACAATGAGCAGTTCTTC. This codes for CSVARFSSYNEQFF.

A few counts support this clone. The chain is built from TRBV30 and TRBJ2-7; TRBD1 matches 7 bases. The germline gives CDR1 GTSNPN, CDR2 SVGIG (reference sequence). The CDR3 loop spans 15 amino acids. Losses at the gene ends were 1 base for V and 3 bases for J; bases not matched to a gene: 9. The CDR3 bases are TGTGCCTGGAGTGGGGGCGACAGGGCAATCTACGAGCAGTACTTC. This encodes CAWSGGDRAIYEQYF.